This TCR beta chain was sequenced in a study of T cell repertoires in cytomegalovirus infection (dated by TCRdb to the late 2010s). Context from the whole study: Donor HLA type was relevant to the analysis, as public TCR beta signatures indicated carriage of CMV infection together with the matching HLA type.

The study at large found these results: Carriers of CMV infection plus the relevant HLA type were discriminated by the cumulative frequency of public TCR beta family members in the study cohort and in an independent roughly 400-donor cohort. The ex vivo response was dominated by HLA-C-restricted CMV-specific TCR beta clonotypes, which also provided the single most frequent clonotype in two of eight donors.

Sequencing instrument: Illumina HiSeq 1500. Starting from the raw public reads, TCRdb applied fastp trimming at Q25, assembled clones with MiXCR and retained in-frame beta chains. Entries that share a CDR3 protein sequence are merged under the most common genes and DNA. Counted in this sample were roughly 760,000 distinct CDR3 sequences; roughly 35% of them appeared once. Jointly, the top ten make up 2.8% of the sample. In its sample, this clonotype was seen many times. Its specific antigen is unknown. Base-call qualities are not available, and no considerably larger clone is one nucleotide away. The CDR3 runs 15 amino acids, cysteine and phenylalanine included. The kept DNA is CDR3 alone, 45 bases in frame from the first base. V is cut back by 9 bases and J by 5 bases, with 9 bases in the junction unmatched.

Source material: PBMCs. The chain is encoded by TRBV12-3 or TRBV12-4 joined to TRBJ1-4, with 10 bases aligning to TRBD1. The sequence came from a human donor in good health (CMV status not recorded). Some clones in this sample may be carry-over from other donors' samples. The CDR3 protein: CASSPRTGGNEKLFF. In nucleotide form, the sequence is TGTGCCAGTAGTCCCAGGACAGGGGGGAATGAAAAACTGTTTTTT.